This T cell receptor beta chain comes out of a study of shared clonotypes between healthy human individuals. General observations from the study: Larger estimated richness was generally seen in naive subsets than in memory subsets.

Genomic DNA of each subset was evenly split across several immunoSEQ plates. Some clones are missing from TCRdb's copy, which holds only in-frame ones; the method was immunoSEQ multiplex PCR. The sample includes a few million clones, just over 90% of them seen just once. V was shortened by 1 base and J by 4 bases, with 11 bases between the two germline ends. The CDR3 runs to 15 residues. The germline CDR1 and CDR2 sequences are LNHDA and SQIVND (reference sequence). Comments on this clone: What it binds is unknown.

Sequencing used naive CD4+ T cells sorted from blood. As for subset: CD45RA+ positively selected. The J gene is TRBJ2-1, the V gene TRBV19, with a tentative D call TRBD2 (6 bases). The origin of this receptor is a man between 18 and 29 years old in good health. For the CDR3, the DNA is TGTGCCAGTAGTATAGCGTTAGCGGAATACAATGAGCAGTTCTTC. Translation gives CASSIALAEYNEQFF.